These T cell receptor beta chains were read from a single sample in a study of human T cells and chemical hapten exposure. TCRdb used MiXCR to reprocess the RACE reads, holding one entry per CDR3 protein. The sample lists 74,000 or so distinct CDR3 sequences, over 9% occurring once. The sequencing here drew on whole blood, taken in connection with sensitization to the hapten diphenylcyclopropenone (DPC). These receptor sequences come from a woman aged 50 to 60 with alopecia areata. Some clones in this sample may be carry-over from other donors' samples. Each CDR3 is given with its conserved first and last residue. The D gene is left open where the match is weak. Size is stated for part of the rows, as once, few or many counts, or as a class when the clone is expanded.

CDR3 DNA | CDR3 protein | V gene | D gene | clone size | J gene
TGCAGTGCTAGAACCCCCCCTGAAGCTTTCTTT | CSARTPPEAFF | TRBV20-1 | . | few | TRBJ1-1
TGCAGTGCTAGGAAGGGAGCGGGCTTATACAATGAGCAGTTCTTC | CSARKGAGLYNEQFF | TRBV20-1 | . | . | TRBJ2-1
TGTGCCAGCAGCTTCAGCGAGAAAACCGGGGAGCTGTTTTTT | CASSFSEKTGELFF | TRBV7-2 | . | . | TRBJ2-2
TGCAGTGCCGCCGGGACAGAGTCCGCCTACGAGCAGTACTTC | CSAAGTESAYEQYF | TRBV20-1 | TRBD1 | . | TRBJ2-7
TGTGCCAGCAGCTTAGGCTCAGGAGGGGGCCAAGCTTTCTTT | CASSLGSGGGQAFF | TRBV11-2 | TRBD1 | few | TRBJ1-1
TGCAGCGTTGGTACGGACACCTACGAGCAGTACTTC | CSVGTDTYEQYF | TRBV29-1 | . | many | TRBJ2-7
TGCAGCGGGGGACAGGGGAGTTCAGATACGCAGTATTTT | CSGGQGSSDTQYF | TRBV29-1 | TRBD1 | . | TRBJ2-3
TGCAGTGCTTCCCGGACAGCAGATACGCAGTATTTT | CSASRTADTQYF | TRBV20-1 | . | few | TRBJ2-3
TGTGCCAGCAGTTTTCCAGGCGGTCAGGGGAACGAAAAACTGTTTTTT | CASSFPGGQGNEKLFF | TRBV28 | . | few | TRBJ1-4
TGCAGCGTTGAAGGGGGAACAGGGGACCAGCCCCAGCATTTT | CSVEGGTGDQPQHF | TRBV29-1 | TRBD1 | . | TRBJ1-5
TGTGCCAGTGGACCGGGACAGGGTGCCCCAAGGTACTTC | CASGPGQGAPRYF | TRBV19 | TRBD1 | few | TRBJ2-7
TGCAGCGTTGAGGACGGAACCTACGAGCAGTACTTC | CSVEDGTYEQYF | TRBV29-1 | . | . | TRBJ2-7
TGTGCCAGCACCAGTGGCACTGAAGCTTTCTTT | CASTSGTEAFF | TRBV7-9 | . | many | TRBJ1-1
TGTGCCAGCAGCTTTCCCCCAGGGGGCGCGAGGGGCTACACCTTC | CASSFPPGGARGYTF | TRBV7-9 | TRBD1 | . | TRBJ1-2
TGCAGTGCTAGACCCCTAGCGGGAGGTTACGATACGCAGTATTTT | CSARPLAGGYDTQYF | TRBV20-1 | TRBD2 | many | TRBJ2-3
TGTGCCAGCACCCAATTACGGGGGAATGAGCAGTTCTTC | CASTQLRGNEQFF | TRBV6-2/TRBV6-3 | . | few | TRBJ2-1
TGCAGTGCTAGGCCGGTCGGCACCCCCGAAAAACTGTTTTTT | CSARPVGTPEKLFF | TRBV20-1 | . | few | TRBJ1-4
TGTGCCAGCAGCTCCACGAGGGACGTTTATAACAAAAACATTCAGTACTTC | CASSSTRDVYNKNIQYF | TRBV7-9 | . | . | TRBJ2-4
TGTGCCAGCAACCCTGTGGCGGGCCCGGAGGAGACCCAGTACTTC | CASNPVAGPEETQYF | TRBV7-2 | . | . | TRBJ2-5
TGTGCCACCAGTGATATGGACAGGGCAAGCACAGATACGCAGTATTTT | CATSDMDRASTDTQYF | TRBV24-1 | TRBD1 | once | TRBJ2-3
TGTGCCAGCAGTTTCCGGGTCTCTGGGGCCAACGTCCTGACTTTC | CASSFRVSGANVLTF | TRBV6-2/TRBV6-3 | . | . | TRBJ2-6
TGTGCCAGCAGCCGGGGGCTAGCGGGAGGGCAAAATGAGCAGTTCTTC | CASSRGLAGGQNEQFF | TRBV12-3/TRBV12-4 | TRBD2 | . | TRBJ2-1
TGTGCCAGCAGCCAAGCATTGCTGCCGGGGGGTCACACTGAAGCTTTCTTT | CASSQALLPGGHTEAFF | TRBV3-1 | . | many | TRBJ1-1
TGTGCCTGGAGTGTGCAGGGGAGTCCCTCATTCTATGGCTACACCTTC | CAWSVQGSPSFYGYTF | TRBV30 | . | many | TRBJ1-2
TGTGCCAGCAGCAAATGGTTCGAACTGAACACTGAAGCTTTCTTT | CASSKWFELNTEAFF | TRBV6-5 | . | few | TRBJ1-1
TGTGCCAGCAGTGTTGGGGTCGGGGATGAGCAGTTCTTC | CASSVGVGDEQFF | TRBV25-1 | . | medium-sized | TRBJ2-1
TGTGCCAGCAGTCCCCCCGGGGCCCCTGAAGCTTTCTTT | CASSPPGAPEAFF | TRBV2 | . | . | TRBJ1-1
TGTGCCAGCACCCTCACGGGTGTGAGGTGGCTGTTTTTT | CASTLTGVRWLFF | TRBV28 | . | few | TRBJ2-2
TGTGCCAGCAGCCCCCCAGGGGGCTCTGGGGCCAACGTCCTGACTTTC | CASSPPGGSGANVLTF | TRBV21-1 | . | many | TRBJ2-6
TGTGCCAGCAGCTACACTTTGGGGACTAGCGGCCAAGAGACCCAGTACTTC | CASSYTLGTSGQETQYF | TRBV7-9 | TRBD2 | . | TRBJ2-5
TGTGCCAGCAGTTACCGACTAGCGGGAGTGGGTGGGACAGATACGCAGTATTTT | CASSYRLAGVGGTDTQYF | TRBV6-2/TRBV6-3 | TRBD2 | many | TRBJ2-3
TGCAGCGCCATCCCGGGGACTGAAGCTTTCTTT | CSAIPGTEAFF | TRBV29-1 | . | many | TRBJ1-1
TGTGCCAGCAGCCCCCGGGGCAGTCAGGAAAAACTGTTTTTT | CASSPRGSQEKLFF | TRBV7-6 | . | . | TRBJ1-4
TGCAGTGCTAGAGACCCTTTCAGCGGGCGCACAGATACGCAGTATTTT | CSARDPFSGRTDTQYF | TRBV20-1 | . | . | TRBJ2-3
TGCGCCAGCAGCAAGACAGGGCCGAACACTGAAGCTTTCTTT | CASSKTGPNTEAFF | TRBV5-1 | TRBD1 | . | TRBJ1-1
TGTGCCAGCAGCTTTAACCAGGGCTCATCCACCGGGGAGCTGTTTTTT | CASSFNQGSSTGELFF | TRBV7-3 | . | many | TRBJ2-2
TGCAGTGCTAGAGAAACCAGGGTAGGGGGCAGTTTGGACGAGCAGTACTTC | CSARETRVGGSLDEQYF | TRBV20-1 | TRBD1 | . | TRBJ2-7
TGTGCCAGCAGCCAAGATTTTGGGGGCCCGGGAAACACCATATATTTT | CASSQDFGGPGNTIYF | TRBV3-1 | . | few | TRBJ1-3
TGTGCCAGCAGCCGTGCCAGGGATACGCAGTATTTT | CASSRARDTQYF | TRBV28 | . | . | TRBJ2-3
TGTGCCAGCAGCTTAGCGGGACGGCGAGAGACCCAGTACTTC | CASSLAGRRETQYF | TRBV7-2 | . | few | TRBJ2-5
TGCAGCGTTGACGGGCTGTCAGATACGCAGTATTTT | CSVDGLSDTQYF | TRBV29-1 | . | many | TRBJ2-3
TGTGCCAGCAGCTCGGGGACTGGCATCTCTGGAAACACCATATATTTT | CASSSGTGISGNTIYF | TRBV7-6 | . | few | TRBJ1-3
TGCGCCACCGGGCCCAGCGGGAGTTTCGGTGAGCAGTACTTC | CATGPSGSFGEQYF | TRBV10-2 | TRBD2 | few | TRBJ2-7
TGTGCCAGCAGCTTAGTCCAGGGTGGAGGAGGTGAGCAGTTCTTC | CASSLVQGGGGEQFF | TRBV11-2 | . | few | TRBJ2-1